The 9 T cell receptor beta chains below come from one sample, sequenced in a study of CD8 T cells in Susac syndrome. Random-hexamer reverse transcription was applied to about 0.45 to 1 ug RNA. TCRdb reanalysed the immunoSEQ multiplex PCR reads using MiXCR and keeps one entry per CDR3 protein. The data show 85,000 to 120,000 distinct CDR3 sequences, 94% seen once. Sequences were obtained from CD8+ T cells from PBMCs. These receptors were collected from a human donor with Susac syndrome.

This chain links TRBV9 with TRBJ2-3; D is unclear. Germline values: CDR1 SGDLS, CDR2 YYNGEE. Deletions cut 3 bases from V and 0 bases from J, with 8 bases between. The CDR3 spans 14 residues. In DNA form, the CDR3 reads TGTGCCAGCAGCGCGTACTCTAGCACAGATACGCAGTATTTT. Protein sequence: CASSAYSSTDTQYF.

This clonotype was seen only once. The gene calls are TRBV11-1 and TRBJ2-5; no firm D call. The CDR3 extends over 13 amino acids. V lost 2 bases to trimming and J lost 5 bases, with 9 bases between them. Germline CDR1 reads SGHAT; CDR2 reads FQDESV (reference sequence). CDR3 DNA sequence: TGTGCCAGCAGCTTATGGCGGTTGGAGACCCAGTACTTC. Translated: CASSLWRLETQYF.

DNA for the CDR3: TGTGCCAGTAGTATAGCCTTGGACAGGGGAAGAAACGAGCAGTACTTC. This codes for CASSIALDRGRNEQYF. This rearrangement joins TRBV19 to TRBJ2-7, with 9 bases fitting TRBD1. V gave up 1 base and J gave up 5 bases; unmatched junction bases: 9. CDR1 LNHDA and CDR2 SQIVND come from the germline V gene (reference sequence). CDR3 length: 16 amino acids.

The rearrangement links TRBV2 to TRBJ2-7; D not certain. Germline values: CDR1 SNHLY, CDR2 FYNNEI. The length of the CDR3 is 12 residues. The V gene lost 7 bases and the J gene lost 2 bases, with 9 bases spanning the gap. CDR3 region: CASKVEAYEQYF. The CDR3, as DNA: TGTGCCAGCAAGGTGGAAGCCTACGAGCAGTACTTC.

The chain links TRBV9 to TRBJ2-1; TRBD1 agrees at 9 bases. Trimming cost V 0 bases and J 7 bases; bases outside gene matches: 5. The CDR3 totals 15 residues. Germline V lookup: CDR1 SGDLS, CDR2 YYNGEE. CDR3 region: CASSVGDRVSNEQFF. CDR3 nucleotide sequence: TGTGCCAGCAGCGTAGGGGACAGGGTCTCGAATGAGCAGTTCTTC.

The rearrangement links TRBV6-5 to TRBJ2-7; the match to TRBD1 covers 8 bases. There are 14 residues in the CDR3. The ends lost 6 bases at V and 0 bases at J; junction bases unmatched: 4. The germline gives CDR1 MNHEY, CDR2 SVGAGI. The CDR3, as DNA: TGTGCCAGCAGAGCCGGACAGGGCTCCTACGAGCAGTACTTC. Translating it yields CASRAGQGSYEQYF.

The chain uses TRBV5-6 and TRBJ2-5; TRBD2 agrees at 9 bases. Germline trimming cut 3 bases from V and 5 bases from J; bases unmatched to any gene: 5. The CDR3 is 14 residues long. The germline gives CDR1 SGHDT, CDR2 YYEEEE. The CDR3 region is CASSYRTSAETQYF. CDR3 nucleotide sequence: TGTGCCAGCAGCTATAGGACTAGCGCTGAGACCCAGTACTTC.

This clonotype showed up just a few times. As DNA, the CDR3 is TGCGCCAGCAGCCAAGACCTGGGCGAGCAGTACTTC. Protein sequence: CASSQDLGEQYF. V gene TRBV4-1 combines with J gene TRBJ2-7; D remains unclear. CDR3 length equals 12 residues. The V end lost 0 bases, the J end lost 6 bases, and 6 bases lay between the germline ends. The germline CDR1 and CDR2 sequences are MGHRA and YSYEKL.

This chain joins TRBV27 and TRBJ2-5; tentative D call: TRBD1 (6 bases). The CDR3 extends over 12 amino acids. The V gene's germline CDR1 is MNHEY and CDR2 SMNVEV (reference sequence). Trimming left V 2 bases short and J 5 bases short, with 6 bases between. CDR3 amino acids: CASSLQGETQYF. DNA of the CDR3: TGTGCCAGCAGTTTACAGGGGGAGACCCAGTACTTC.